This TCR beta chain was sequenced during a study of blood T cell repertoires in COVID-19. Study summary: COVID-19 samples collected from the United States, Italy and Spain covered acute and convalescent phases.

This clone was picked up one time. Germline values: CDR1 SGHRS, CDR2 YFSETQ. J lost 8 bases, V lost 7 bases, and 15 bases had no gene match. The CDR3 spans 15 residues. Only in-frame clones appear in the TCRdb table, and some are missing; sequencing was by immunoSEQ multiplex PCR. The profile shows under 250,000 clones, 65% to 90% of them singletons. Seattle patients were enrolled while actively infected and followed longitudinally. The specimen was peripheral blood. The chain combines TRBV5-1 with TRBJ1-5, with TRBD1 matching 7 bases. This clonotype originated in a woman aged 65 to 85 with COVID-19, enrolled during active disease. The CDR3 DNA reads as TGCGCCAGCTCCATAGGGGGCGATGAGTGGGAGCCCCAGCATTTT. Amino acid sequence: CASSIGGDEWEPQHF.